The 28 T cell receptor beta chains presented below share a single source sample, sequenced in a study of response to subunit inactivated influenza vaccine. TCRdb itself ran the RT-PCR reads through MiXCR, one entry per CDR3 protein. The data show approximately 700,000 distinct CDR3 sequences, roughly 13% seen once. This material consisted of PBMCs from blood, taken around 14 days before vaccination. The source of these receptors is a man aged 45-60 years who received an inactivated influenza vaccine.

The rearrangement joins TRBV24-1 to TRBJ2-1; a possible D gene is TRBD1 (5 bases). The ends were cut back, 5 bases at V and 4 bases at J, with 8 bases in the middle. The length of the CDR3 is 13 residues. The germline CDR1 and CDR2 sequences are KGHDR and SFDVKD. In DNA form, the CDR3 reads TGTGCCACCAGTGCCACAGGATACAATGAGCAGTTCTTC. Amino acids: CATSATGYNEQFF.

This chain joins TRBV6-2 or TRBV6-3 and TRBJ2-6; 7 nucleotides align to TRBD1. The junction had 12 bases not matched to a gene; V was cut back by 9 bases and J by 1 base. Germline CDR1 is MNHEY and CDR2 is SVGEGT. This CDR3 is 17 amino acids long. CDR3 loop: CASRKRTGASGANVLTF. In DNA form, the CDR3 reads TGTGCCAGTCGAAAAAGGACAGGAGCATCTGGGGCCAACGTCCTGACTTTC.

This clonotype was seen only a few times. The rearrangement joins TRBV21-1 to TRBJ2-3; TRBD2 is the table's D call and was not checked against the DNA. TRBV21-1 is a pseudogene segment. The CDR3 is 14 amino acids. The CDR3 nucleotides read TGTGCCAGCACCCCAAAAGGACTAGCGGGTACGCAGTATTTT. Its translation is CASTPKGLAGTQYF.

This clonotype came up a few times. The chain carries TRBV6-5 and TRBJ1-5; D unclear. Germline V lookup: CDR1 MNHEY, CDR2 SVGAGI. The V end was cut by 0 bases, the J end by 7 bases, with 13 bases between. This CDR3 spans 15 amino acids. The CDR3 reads CASSYSATVRQPQHF. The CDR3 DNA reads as TGTGCCAGCAGTTACTCCGCGACGGTGAGGCAGCCCCAGCATTTT.

CDR3 nucleotide sequence: TGTGCCAGCAGCCAAGATCCATGGGCTAGCGGGAGAGACGAGCAGTACTTC. It specifies CASSQDPWASGRDEQYF. The chain couples TRBV4-2 to TRBJ2-7, with 10 bases matching TRBD2. This CDR3 is 17 amino acids long. V dropped 0 bases and J dropped 5; count of bases not matched to a gene: 10. Germline values: CDR1 LGHNA, CDR2 YNFKEQ.

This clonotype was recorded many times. The CDR3 is CASSHGTSGEQYF. CDR3 bases: TGCGCCAGCAGCCATGGGACTAGCGGGGAGCAGTACTTC. V and J are TRBV5-1 and TRBJ2-7; 12 bases agree with TRBD2. This CDR3 is built from 13 residues. Germline loops: CDR1 SGHRS, CDR2 YFSETQ. V lost 4 bases, J lost 7 bases, and 3 bases stayed unmatched.

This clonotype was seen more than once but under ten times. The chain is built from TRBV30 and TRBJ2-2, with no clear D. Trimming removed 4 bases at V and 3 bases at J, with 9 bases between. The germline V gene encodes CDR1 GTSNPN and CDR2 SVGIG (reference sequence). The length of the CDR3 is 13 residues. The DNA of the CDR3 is TGTGCCTGGAAAAGGACCCACACCGGGGAGCTGTTTTTT. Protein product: CAWKRTHTGELFF.

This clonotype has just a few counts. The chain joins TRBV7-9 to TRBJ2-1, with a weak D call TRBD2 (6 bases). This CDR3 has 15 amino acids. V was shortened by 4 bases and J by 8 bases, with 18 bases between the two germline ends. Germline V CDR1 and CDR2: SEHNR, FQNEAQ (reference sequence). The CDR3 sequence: CASSSSATGRDEQFF. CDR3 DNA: TGTGCCAGCAGCTCTAGCGCCACTGGCCGGGATGAGCAGTTCTTC.

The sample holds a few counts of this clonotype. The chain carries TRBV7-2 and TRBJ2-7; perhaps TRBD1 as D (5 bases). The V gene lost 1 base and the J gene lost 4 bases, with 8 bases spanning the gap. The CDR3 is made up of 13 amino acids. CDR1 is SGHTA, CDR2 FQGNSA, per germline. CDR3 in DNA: TGTGCCAGCAGCTTAGTTGACAGATACGAGCAGTACTTC. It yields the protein CASSLVDRYEQYF.

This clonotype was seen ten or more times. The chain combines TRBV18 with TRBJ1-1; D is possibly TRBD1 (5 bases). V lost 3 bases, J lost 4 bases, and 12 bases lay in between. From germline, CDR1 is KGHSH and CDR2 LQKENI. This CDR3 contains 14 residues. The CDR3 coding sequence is TGTGCCAGCTCACCTGGGGGGGGTCGCACTGAAGCTTTCTTT. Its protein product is CASSPGGGRTEAFF.

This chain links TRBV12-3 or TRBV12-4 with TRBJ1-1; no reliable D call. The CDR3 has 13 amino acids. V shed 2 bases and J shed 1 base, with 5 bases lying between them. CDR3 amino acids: CASSLIRNTEAFF. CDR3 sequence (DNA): TGTGCCAGCAGTTTAATTAGGAACACTGAAGCTTTCTTT.

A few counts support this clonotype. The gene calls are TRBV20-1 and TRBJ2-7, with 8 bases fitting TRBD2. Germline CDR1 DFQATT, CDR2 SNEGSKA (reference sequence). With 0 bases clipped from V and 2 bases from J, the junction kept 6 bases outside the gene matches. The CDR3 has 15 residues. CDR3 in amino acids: CSARDPRGGAYEQYF. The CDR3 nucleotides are TGCAGTGCTAGAGACCCCCGGGGGGGAGCCTACGAGCAGTACTTC.

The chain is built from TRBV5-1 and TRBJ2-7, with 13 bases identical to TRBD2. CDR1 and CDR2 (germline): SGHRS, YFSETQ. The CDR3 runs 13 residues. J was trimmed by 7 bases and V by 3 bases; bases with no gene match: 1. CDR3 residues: CASSSLAGGEQYF. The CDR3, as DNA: TGCGCCAGCAGCTCACTAGCGGGAGGGGAGCAGTACTTC.

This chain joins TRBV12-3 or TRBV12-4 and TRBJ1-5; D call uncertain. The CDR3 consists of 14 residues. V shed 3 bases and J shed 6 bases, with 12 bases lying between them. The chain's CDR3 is CASSFAGQAQPQHF. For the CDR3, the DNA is TGTGCCAGCAGTTTTGCAGGCCAGGCTCAGCCCCAGCATTTT.

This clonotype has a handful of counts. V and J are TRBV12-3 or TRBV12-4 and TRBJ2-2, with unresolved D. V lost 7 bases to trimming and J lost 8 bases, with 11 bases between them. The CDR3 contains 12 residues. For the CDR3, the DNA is TGTGCCAGCACCCCCTTGGCGGGGGAGCTGTTTTTT. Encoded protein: CASTPLAGELFF.

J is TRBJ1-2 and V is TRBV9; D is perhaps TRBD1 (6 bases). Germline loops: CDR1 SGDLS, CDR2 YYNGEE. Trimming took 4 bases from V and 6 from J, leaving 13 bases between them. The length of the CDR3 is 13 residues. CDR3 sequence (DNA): TGTGCCAGCAGCTCCACAGGGAGGGATGGCTACACCTTC. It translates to CASSSTGRDGYTF.

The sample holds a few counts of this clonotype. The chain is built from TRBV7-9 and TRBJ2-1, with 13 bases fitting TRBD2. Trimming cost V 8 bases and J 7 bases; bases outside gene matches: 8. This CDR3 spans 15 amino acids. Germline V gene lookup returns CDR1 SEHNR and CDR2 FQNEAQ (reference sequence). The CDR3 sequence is CASGTSGVGWNEQFF. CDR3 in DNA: TGTGCCAGCGGGACTAGCGGGGTAGGTTGGAATGAGCAGTTCTTC.

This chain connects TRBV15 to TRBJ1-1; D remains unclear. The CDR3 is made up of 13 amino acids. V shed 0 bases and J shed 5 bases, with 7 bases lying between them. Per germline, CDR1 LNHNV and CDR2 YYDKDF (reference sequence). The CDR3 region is CATSRDFGTEAFF. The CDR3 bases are TGTGCCACCAGCAGAGATTTTGGAACTGAAGCTTTCTTT.

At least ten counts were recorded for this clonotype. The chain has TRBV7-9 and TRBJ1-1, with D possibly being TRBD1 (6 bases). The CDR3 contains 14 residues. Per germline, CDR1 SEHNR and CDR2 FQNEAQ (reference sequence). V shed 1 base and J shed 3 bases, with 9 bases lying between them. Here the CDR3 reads CASSLGAGDTEAFF. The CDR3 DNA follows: TGTGCCAGCAGCTTAGGGGCAGGGGACACTGAAGCTTTCTTT.

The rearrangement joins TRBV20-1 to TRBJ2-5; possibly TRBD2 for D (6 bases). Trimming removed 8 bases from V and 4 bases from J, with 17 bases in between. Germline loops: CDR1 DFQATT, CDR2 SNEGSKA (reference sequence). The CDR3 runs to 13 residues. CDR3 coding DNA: TGCAGTCCCATCGGGCTAGCGCTAGAGACCCAGTACTTC. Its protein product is CSPIGLALETQYF.

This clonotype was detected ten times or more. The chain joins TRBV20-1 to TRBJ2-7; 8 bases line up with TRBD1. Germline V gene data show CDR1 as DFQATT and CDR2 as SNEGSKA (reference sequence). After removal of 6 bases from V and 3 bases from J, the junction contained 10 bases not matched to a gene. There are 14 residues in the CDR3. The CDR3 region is CSANDRGLFYEQYF. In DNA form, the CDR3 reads TGCAGTGCCAACGACAGGGGATTATTCTACGAGCAGTACTTC.

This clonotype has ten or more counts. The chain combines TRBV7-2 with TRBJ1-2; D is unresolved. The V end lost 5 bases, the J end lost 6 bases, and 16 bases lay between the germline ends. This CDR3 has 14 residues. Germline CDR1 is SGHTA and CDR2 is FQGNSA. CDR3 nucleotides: TGTGCCAGCAGCAGGCCGGAAGGGTCGAATGGCTACACCTTC. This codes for CASSRPEGSNGYTF.

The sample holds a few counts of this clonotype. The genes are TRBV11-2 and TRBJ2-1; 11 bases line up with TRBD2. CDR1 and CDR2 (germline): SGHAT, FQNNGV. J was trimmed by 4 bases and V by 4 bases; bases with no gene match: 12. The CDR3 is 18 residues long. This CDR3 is CASSSDGLAGTSYNEQFF. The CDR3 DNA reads TGTGCCAGCAGCTCCGACGGACTAGCGGGCACCTCATACAATGAGCAGTTCTTC.

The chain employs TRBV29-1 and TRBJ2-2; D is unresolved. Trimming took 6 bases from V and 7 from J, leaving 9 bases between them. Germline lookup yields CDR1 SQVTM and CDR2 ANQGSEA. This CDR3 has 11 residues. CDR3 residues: CSVGKYGELFF. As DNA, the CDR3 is TGCAGCGTGGGGAAATACGGGGAGCTGTTTTTT.

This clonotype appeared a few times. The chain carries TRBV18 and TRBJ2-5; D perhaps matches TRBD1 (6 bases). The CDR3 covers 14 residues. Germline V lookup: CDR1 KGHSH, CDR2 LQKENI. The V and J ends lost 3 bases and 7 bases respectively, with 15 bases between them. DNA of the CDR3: TGTGCCAGCTCACCTGGGACACCATTGGGGACCCAGTACTTC. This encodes CASSPGTPLGTQYF.

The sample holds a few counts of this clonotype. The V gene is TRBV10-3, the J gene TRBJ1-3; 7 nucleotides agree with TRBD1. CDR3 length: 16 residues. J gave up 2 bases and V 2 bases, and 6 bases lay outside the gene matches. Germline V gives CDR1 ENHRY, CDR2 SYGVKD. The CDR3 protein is CAISEADRVPGNTIYF. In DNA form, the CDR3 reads TGTGCCATCAGTGAGGCCGACAGGGTACCTGGAAACACCATATATTTT.

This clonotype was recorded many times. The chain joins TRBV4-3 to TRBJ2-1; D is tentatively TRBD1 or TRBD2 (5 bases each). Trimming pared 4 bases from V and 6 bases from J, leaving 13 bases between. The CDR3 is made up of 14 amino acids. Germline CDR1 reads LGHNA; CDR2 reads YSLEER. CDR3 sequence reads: CASSPWLGANEQFF. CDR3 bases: TGCGCCAGCAGCCCCTGGCTCGGGGCCAATGAGCAGTTCTTC.

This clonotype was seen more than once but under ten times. The CDR3 DNA reads as TGTGCCAGCAGCTTGGGACAGGGAGGGAACGGCTACACCTTC. It encodes CASSLGQGGNGYTF. The rearrangement links TRBV5-6 to TRBJ1-2, with 7 nucleotides matching TRBD1. Per germline, CDR1 SGHDT and CDR2 YYEEEE. CDR3 length: 14 residues. V trimming: 0 bases; J trimming: 8 bases; junction bases outside the gene matches: 7.